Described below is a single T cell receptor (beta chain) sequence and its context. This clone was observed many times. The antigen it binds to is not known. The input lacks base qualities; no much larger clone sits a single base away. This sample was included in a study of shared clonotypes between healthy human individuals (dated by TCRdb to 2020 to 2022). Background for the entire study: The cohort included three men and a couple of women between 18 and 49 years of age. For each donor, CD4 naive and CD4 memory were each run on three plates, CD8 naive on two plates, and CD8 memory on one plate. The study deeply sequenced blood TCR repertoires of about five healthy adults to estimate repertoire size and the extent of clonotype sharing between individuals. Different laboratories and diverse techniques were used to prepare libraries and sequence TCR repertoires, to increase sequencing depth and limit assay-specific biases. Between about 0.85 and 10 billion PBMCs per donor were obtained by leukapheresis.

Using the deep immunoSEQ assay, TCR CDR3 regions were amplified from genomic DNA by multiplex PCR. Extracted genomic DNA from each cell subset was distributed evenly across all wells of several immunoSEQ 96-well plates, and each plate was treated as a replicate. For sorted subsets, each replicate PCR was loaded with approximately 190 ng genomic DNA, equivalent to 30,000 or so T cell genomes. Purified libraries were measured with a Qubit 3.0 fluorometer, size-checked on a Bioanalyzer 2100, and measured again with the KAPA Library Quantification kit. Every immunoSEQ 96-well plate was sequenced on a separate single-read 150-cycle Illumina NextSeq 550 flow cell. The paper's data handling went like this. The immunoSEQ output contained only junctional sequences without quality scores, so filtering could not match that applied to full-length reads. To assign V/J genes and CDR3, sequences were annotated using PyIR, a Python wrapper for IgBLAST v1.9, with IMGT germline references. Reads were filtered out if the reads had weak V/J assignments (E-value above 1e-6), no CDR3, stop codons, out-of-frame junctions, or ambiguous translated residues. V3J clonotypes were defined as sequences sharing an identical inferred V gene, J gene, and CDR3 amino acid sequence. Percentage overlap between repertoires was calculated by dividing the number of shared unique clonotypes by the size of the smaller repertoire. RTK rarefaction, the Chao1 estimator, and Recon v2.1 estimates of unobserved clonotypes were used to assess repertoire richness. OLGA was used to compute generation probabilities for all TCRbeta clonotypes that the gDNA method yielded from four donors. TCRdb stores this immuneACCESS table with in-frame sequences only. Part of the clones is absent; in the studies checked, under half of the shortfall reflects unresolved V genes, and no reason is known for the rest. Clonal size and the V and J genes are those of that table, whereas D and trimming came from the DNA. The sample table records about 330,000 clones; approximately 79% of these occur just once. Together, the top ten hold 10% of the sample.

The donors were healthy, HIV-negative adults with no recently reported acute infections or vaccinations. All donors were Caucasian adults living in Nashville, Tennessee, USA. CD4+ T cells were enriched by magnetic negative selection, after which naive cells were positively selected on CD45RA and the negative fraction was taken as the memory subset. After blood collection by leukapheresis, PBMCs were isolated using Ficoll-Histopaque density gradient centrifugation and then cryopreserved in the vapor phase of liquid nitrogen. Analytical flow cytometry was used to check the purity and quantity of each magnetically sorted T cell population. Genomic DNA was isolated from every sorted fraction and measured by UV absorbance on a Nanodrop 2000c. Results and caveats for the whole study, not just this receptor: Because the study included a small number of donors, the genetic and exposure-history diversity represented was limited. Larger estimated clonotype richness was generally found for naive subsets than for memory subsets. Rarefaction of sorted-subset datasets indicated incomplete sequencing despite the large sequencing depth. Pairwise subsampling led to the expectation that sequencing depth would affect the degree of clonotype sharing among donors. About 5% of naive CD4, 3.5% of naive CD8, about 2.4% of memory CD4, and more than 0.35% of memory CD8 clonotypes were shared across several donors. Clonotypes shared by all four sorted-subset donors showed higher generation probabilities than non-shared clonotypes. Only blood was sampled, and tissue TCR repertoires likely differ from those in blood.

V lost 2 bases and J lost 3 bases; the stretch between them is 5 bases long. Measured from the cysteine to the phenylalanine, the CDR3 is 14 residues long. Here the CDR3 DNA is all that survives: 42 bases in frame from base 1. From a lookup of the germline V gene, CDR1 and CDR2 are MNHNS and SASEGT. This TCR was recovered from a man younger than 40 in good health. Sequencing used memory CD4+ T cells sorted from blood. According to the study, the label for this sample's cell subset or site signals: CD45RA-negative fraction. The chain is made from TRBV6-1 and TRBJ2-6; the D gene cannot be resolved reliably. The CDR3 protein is CASSEPLGANVLTF. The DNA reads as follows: TGTGCCAGCAGTGAACCCCTTGGGGCCAACGTCCTGACTTTC.